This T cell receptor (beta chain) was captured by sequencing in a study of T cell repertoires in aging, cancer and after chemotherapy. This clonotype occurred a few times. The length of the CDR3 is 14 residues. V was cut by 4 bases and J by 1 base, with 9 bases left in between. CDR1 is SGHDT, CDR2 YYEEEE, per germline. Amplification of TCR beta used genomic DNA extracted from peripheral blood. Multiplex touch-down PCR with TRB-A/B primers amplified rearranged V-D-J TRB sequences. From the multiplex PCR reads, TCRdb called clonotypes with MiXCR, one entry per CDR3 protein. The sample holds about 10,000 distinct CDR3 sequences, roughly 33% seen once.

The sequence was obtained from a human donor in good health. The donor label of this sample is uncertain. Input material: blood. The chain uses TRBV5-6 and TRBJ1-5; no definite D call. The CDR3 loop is CASSGGLSNQPQHF. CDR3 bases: TGTGCCAGCAGCGGAGGGTTGAGCAATCAGCCCCAGCATTTT.